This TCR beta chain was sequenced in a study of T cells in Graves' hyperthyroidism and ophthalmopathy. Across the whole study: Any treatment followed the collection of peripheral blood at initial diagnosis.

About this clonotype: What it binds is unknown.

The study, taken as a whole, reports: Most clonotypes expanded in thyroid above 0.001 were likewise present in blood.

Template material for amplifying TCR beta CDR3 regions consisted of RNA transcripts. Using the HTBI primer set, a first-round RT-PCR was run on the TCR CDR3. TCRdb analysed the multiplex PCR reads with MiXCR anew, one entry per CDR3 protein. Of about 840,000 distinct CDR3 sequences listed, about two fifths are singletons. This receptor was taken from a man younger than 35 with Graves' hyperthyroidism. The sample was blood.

CDR3 region: CASSPQTGSSYTF. DNA for the CDR3: TGTGCCAGCTCACCTCAGACAGGATCAAGCTACACCTTC. This chain joins TRBV18 and TRBJ1-2; TRBD1 is a possible D gene (6 bases). Looked up from germline, CDR1 is KGHSH and CDR2 is LQKENI. The CDR3 totals 13 residues. V lost 3 bases and J lost 9, with 14 bases in between.